This T cell receptor beta chain is drawn from a study of shared clonotypes between healthy human individuals. Study summary: There were three CD4 naive, three CD4 memory, two CD8 naive and one CD8 memory plates per donor.

Data came from immunoSEQ multiplex PCR; TCRdb stores just in-frame clones and leaves some out. The table has 900,000 to 1,200,000 clones, around 78% seen once. Worth noting for this clone: Its antigen is still unknown.

Study-level findings and limits: Clonotype sharing across donors was expected to vary with sequencing depth.

Subsets obtained from CD4+ cells comprised CD45RA+ naive and CD45RA-negative memory cells. The ends lost 6 bases at V and 1 base at J; junction bases unmatched: 6. Germline-derived CDR1 and CDR2 are MDHEN and SYDVKM. The CDR3 is 15 residues long. The clonotype comes from a man younger than 30 in good health. Some clones in this sample may be carry-over from other donors' samples. The material sequenced was memory CD4+ T cells from PBMCs. Specified subset: CD45RA-negative fraction. V gene TRBV28 combines with J gene TRBJ1-5; 7 bases are a match to TRBD1. The CDR3 is CASSLGQSSNQPQHF. CDR3 sequence (DNA): TGTGCCAGCAGCCTGGGACAGTCCAGCAATCAGCCCCAGCATTTT.